This TCR beta chain was identified in a study of cytomegalovirus exposure and HLA in healthy donors. 13 Jbeta primers and 60 Vbeta primers were used for the PCR. Repertoires were generated with immunoSEQ multiplex PCR, while TCRdb's copy carries only in-frame clones and drops some. The table records about 91,000 clones, 85% to 90% of them present only once. The germline V gene has CDR1 MNHEY and CDR2 SMNVEV (reference sequence). The CDR3 length is 15 residues. J was trimmed by 7 bases and V by 4 bases; bases with no gene match: 7. The sample was PBMCs. The rearrangement joins TRBV27 to TRBJ2-1; 10 bases fit TRBD1. This receptor was obtained from a man aged 18-30 years in good health and CMV-seronegative. CDR3 DNA: TGTGCCAGCAGTTGGGGACAGGGGTCGTCAAATGAGCAGTTCTTC. Translating it yields CASSWGQGSSNEQFF.